A single sample gave rise to the 6 T cell receptor beta chains below, sequenced in a study of blood T cell repertoires in COVID-19 (TCRdb year 2020). Libraries were built with the immunoSEQ multiplex PCR assay. TCRdb holds this immuneACCESS table with in-frame rearrangements only. Some clones are missing; in checked studies, unresolved V genes explain under half, and the rest has no known cause. For this sample the table gives around 58,000 clones, of which roughly 90% were detected only once. The biggest ten clones account for around 13% of the sample. The sequenced material came from peripheral blood. These receptors were taken from a man aged 60 to 69 with active COVID-19.

This chain uses TRBV5-4 with TRBJ2-7; maybe TRBD1 (6 bases). CDR1 is SGHNT, CDR2 YYREEE, per germline (reference sequence). The CDR3 is made up of 16 amino acids. Trimming pared 4 bases from V and 0 bases from J, leaving 17 bases between. The CDR3 loop reads CASSPIRQASSYEQYF. The CDR3 DNA sequence: TGTGCCAGCAGCCCGATACGACAGGCTAGCTCCTACGAGCAGTACTTC.

The chain links TRBV7-9 to TRBJ2-7; TRBD1 matches 7 bases. From germline, CDR1 is SEHNR and CDR2 FQNEAQ (reference sequence). This CDR3 region has 14 residues. Losses at the gene ends were 5 bases for V and 2 bases for J; bases not matched to a gene: 6. In DNA, the CDR3 is TGTGCCAGCAGCCCGGGACAGACAGCCTACGAGCAGTACTTC. Translation: CASSPGQTAYEQYF.

The J gene is TRBJ1-5, the V gene TRBV5-5, with D unclear. V dropped 6 bases and J dropped 0 bases, with 10 bases sitting between them. This CDR3 has 14 residues. Germline-derived CDR1 and CDR2 are SGHKS and YYEKEE (reference sequence). The chain's CDR3 is CASNSDYSNQPQHF. CDR3 in DNA: TGTGCCAGCAATTCAGATTATAGCAATCAGCCCCAGCATTTT.

The chain carries TRBV28 and TRBJ1-1; the D is unclear. From germline, CDR1 is MDHEN and CDR2 SYDVKM. V was shortened by 2 bases and J by 3 bases, with 7 bases between the two germline ends. This CDR3 contains 13 residues. For the CDR3, the DNA is TGTGCCAGCAGTTTACCCTTCGACACTGAAGCTTTCTTT. Translated, it gives CASSLPFDTEAFF.

The gene calls are TRBV6-5 and TRBJ2-7; 12 bases align to TRBD2. This CDR3 is 14 amino acids long. Germline V gene data show CDR1 as MNHEY and CDR2 as SVGAGI. Losses at the gene ends were 7 bases for V and 3 bases for J; bases not matched to a gene: 4. The CDR3 coding sequence is TGTGCCAGCAACAGACTAGCGGGGGACTACGAGCAGTACTTC. Translating gives CASNRLAGDYEQYF.

This chain joins TRBV13 and TRBJ2-5; a weak D match, TRBD1 (5 bases). The CDR3 loop spans 13 amino acids. CDR1 is PRHDT and CDR2 is FYEKMQ in the germline V gene (reference sequence). Trimming left V 4 bases short and J 5 bases short, with 11 bases between. CDR3 protein: CASSSRGGETQYF. The CDR3 region has the DNA TGTGCCAGCAGCTCTAGGGGTGGGGAGACCCAGTACTTC.